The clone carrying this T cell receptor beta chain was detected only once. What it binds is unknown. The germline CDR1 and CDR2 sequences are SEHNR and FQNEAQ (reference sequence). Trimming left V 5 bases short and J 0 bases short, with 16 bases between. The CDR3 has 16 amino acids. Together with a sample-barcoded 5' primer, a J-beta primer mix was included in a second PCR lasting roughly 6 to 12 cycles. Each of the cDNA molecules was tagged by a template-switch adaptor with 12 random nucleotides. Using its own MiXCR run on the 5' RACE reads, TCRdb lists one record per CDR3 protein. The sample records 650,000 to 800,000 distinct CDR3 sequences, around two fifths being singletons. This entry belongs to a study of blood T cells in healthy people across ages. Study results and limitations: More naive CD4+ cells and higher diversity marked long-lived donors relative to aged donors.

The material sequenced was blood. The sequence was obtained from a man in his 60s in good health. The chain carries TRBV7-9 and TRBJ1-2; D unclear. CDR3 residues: CASSEMGVPANYGYTF. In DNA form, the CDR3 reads TGTGCCAGCAGCGAGATGGGAGTACCTGCTAACTATGGCTACACCTTC.